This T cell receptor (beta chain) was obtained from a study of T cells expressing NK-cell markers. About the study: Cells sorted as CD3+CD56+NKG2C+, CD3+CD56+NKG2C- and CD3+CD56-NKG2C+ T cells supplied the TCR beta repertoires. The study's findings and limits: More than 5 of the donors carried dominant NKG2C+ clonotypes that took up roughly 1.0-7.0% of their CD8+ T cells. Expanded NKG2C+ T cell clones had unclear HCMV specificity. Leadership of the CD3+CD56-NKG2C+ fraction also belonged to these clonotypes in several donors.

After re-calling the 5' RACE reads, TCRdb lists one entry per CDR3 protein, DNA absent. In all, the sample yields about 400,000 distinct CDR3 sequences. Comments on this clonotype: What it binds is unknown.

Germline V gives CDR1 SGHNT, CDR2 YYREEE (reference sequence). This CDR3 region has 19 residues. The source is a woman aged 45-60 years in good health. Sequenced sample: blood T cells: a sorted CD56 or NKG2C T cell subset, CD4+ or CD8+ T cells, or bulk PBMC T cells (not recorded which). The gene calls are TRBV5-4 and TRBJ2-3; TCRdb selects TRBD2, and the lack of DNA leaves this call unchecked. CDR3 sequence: CASSPMTSGKGILTDTQYF.